The 18 T cell receptor beta chains given below trace back to one sample, sequenced in a study of blood T cell repertoires in COVID-19. TCRdb's table, derived via immunoSEQ multiplex PCR, lists solely in-frame clones and lacks some. The sample shows around 140,000 clones, nearly 80% of them seen only once. The sequencing input was PBMCs or T cells enriched from blood (not recorded which). These receptor sequences come from a woman aged 45-65 years who had recovered from COVID-19.

This clone appeared a few times. The chain has TRBV27 and TRBJ2-7; D gene uncertain. The CDR3 covers 12 residues. V was clipped by 4 bases and J by 4 bases, with 8 bases between them. The germline CDR1 and CDR2 sequences are MNHEY and SMNVEV (reference sequence). CDR3 in amino acids: CASSSRYYEQYF. The CDR3 nucleotides are TGTGCCAGCAGTTCGCGCTATTACGAGCAGTACTTC.

The rearrangement joins TRBV13 to TRBJ2-6; D not resolved. V lost 5 bases, J lost 0 bases, and 8 bases lay in between. The CDR3 runs 15 residues. Germline V gives CDR1 PRHDT, CDR2 FYEKMQ (reference sequence). Written as DNA, the CDR3 is TGTGCCAGCAGCCTGCGGTACTCTGGGGCCAACGTCCTGACTTTC. Translated, it gives CASSLRYSGANVLTF.

This clone has a handful of counts. The gene calls are TRBV2 and TRBJ2-1; 12 bases match TRBD2. From germline, CDR1 is SNHLY and CDR2 FYNNEI. The CDR3 sequence is 14 residues long. Unmatched junction bases numbered 3, after V lost 3 bases and J lost 9 bases. This CDR3 reads CASSDVLAGGEQFF. CDR3 nucleotide sequence: TGTGCCAGCAGTGATGTACTAGCGGGGGGTGAGCAGTTCTTC.

The chain carries TRBV24-1 and TRBJ1-2, with 10 bases aligning to TRBD1. The CDR3 is 12 amino acids. Germline V gene lookup returns CDR1 KGHDR and CDR2 SFDVKD. Trimming at V came to 9 bases and at J to 4 bases, leaving 1 base not matched to a gene. This CDR3 is CATWDRGYGYTF. The CDR3 region has the DNA TGTGCCACCTGGGACAGGGGCTATGGCTACACCTTC.

The chain recombines TRBV5-1 with TRBJ2-4, with 9 positions matching TRBD1. J was trimmed by 9 bases and V by 4 bases; bases with no gene match: 8. CDR3 length: 14 residues. Germline CDR1 and CDR2: SGHRS and YFSETQ. The CDR3 DNA is TGCGCCAGCAGCGACACAGGGGGCCAAGGCATTCAGTACTTC. Protein product: CASSDTGGQGIQYF.

Concerning this clone: A single base separates this from a much larger clone, so it may be a read error. V and J are TRBV12-3 or TRBV12-4 and TRBJ1-1, with D tentatively TRBD1 (6 bases). The CDR3 has 13 residues. The V and J ends lost 6 bases and 1 base respectively, with 9 bases between them. CDR3: CASSQGGNTEAFF. The CDR3 nucleotides read TGTGCCAGCAGCCAAGGGGGGAACACTGAAGCTTTCTTT.

This clone was seen more than once but under ten times. CDR3 in DNA: TGTGCCAGTGGACAGGGAGAGTACTACGAGCAGTACTTC. Residues: CASGQGEYYEQYF. The V gene is TRBV11-3, the J gene TRBJ2-7; 8 bases agree with TRBD1. Per the germline V gene, CDR1 is SGHNT and CDR2 is YENEEA. This CDR3 comprises 13 residues. V lost 9 bases, J lost 3 bases, and 7 bases stayed unmatched.

A note on this clone: Other DNA sequences in this sample translate to the same CDR3. The chain has TRBV10-3 and TRBJ1-4, with D perhaps TRBD1 (6 bases). V lost 0 bases and J 3 bases, leaving 8 bases between the germline ends. This CDR3 is 15 amino acids long. Germline CDR1 ENHRY, CDR2 SYGVKD. CDR3 sequence reads: CAISESDRPNEKLFF. The CDR3 region has the DNA TGTGCCATCAGTGAGTCTGACAGGCCTAATGAAAAACTGTTTTTT.

The V gene is TRBV28, the J gene TRBJ2-3, with D perhaps matching TRBD1 (6 bases). CDR1 and CDR2 (germline): MDHEN, SYDVKM. The V end was cut by 1 base, the J end by 5 bases, with 10 bases between. The CDR3 sequence is 14 residues long. This CDR3 reads CASSLSGEQDTQYF. CDR3 in DNA: TGTGCCAGCAGTTTATCAGGGGAGCAAGATACGCAGTATTTT.

V is TRBV10-3 and J is TRBJ2-7; 7 bases match TRBD1. V dropped 4 bases and J dropped 9; count of bases not matched to a gene: 9. CDR1 ENHRY and CDR2 SYGVKD come from the germline V gene. The CDR3 contains 13 residues. CDR3 residues: CAISGGGQFGQYF. The CDR3 DNA reads TGTGCCATCAGTGGTGGGGGACAGTTCGGGCAGTACTTC.

Here the CDR3 DNA reads TGTGCCAGTAGTTCCGGGACAGATTACAATGAGCAGTTCTTC. This codes for CASSSGTDYNEQFF. The rearrangement joins TRBV19 to TRBJ2-1; 7 bases line up with TRBD1. This CDR3 comprises 14 residues. Germline CDR1 is LNHDA and CDR2 is SQIVND (reference sequence). V dropped 5 bases and J dropped 4; count of bases not matched to a gene: 5.

The chain employs TRBV28 and TRBJ2-7, with 9 bases aligning to TRBD1. This CDR3 contains 14 residues. From germline, CDR1 is MDHEN and CDR2 SYDVKM. Trimming cost V 5 bases and J 1 base; bases outside gene matches: 3. CDR3: CASSMTGGSYEQYF. The CDR3 coding sequence is TGTGCCAGCAGTATGACAGGGGGGTCCTACGAGCAGTACTTC.

The chain joins TRBV10-3 to TRBJ1-1, with TRBD1 matching over 10 bases. V dropped 6 bases and J dropped 5; count of bases not matched to a gene: 9. The CDR3 covers 15 residues. In germline, CDR1 is ENHRY, CDR2 SYGVKD. The CDR3 is CAIRPRQGAGTEAFF. The DNA for the CDR3 is TGTGCCATCAGACCCCGACAGGGGGCTGGAACTGAAGCTTTCTTT.

This chain uses TRBV28 with TRBJ2-5; a possible D gene is TRBD2 (5 bases). Germline loops: CDR1 MDHEN, CDR2 SYDVKM. The CDR3 contains 13 residues. Trimming took off 3 bases at V and 0 bases at J, with 5 bases between the two ends. The CDR3 bases are TGTGCCAGCAGTTTCGGGAACCAAGAGACCCAGTACTTC. Translation: CASSFGNQETQYF. Variable domain in full (rest from reference TRBV28 and TRBJ2-5): DVKVTQSSRYLVKRTGEKVFLECVQDMDHENMFWYRQDPGLGLRLIYFSYDVKMKEKGDIPEGYSVSREKKERFSLILESASTNQTSMYLCASSFGNQETQYFGPGTRLLVL.

This chain joins TRBV19 and TRBJ2-1; 11 nucleotides align to TRBD2. Per the germline V gene, CDR1 is LNHDA and CDR2 is SQIVND (reference sequence). J was trimmed by 4 bases and V by 6 bases; bases with no gene match: 5. The CDR3 sequence is 15 residues long. The CDR3 nucleotides read TGTGCCAGTAGAAAAGGGACTAGCGGATACAATGAGCAGTTCTTC. It encodes CASRKGTSGYNEQFF.

The chain is built from TRBV5-4 and TRBJ2-5; D not certain. The germline V gene has CDR1 SGHNT and CDR2 YYREEE (reference sequence). The CDR3 loop spans 13 amino acids. Deletions cut 0 bases from V and 3 bases from J, with 6 bases between. CDR3 in DNA: TGTGCCAGCAGCTTGGGCGGCAAAGAGACCCAGTACTTC. Protein sequence: CASSLGGKETQYF.

Remarks on this clone: At one end the junction does not follow the germline gene, possibly because of a read error. This chain connects TRBV3-1 (or the pseudogene TRBV3-2) to TRBJ1-5; D is perhaps TRBD1 (5 bases). The germline CDR1 and CDR2 sequences are LGHDT and YNNKEL (reference sequence). The CDR3 is 13 amino acids. CDR3 loop: CASSQGGNQPQHF. DNA of the CDR3: TGTGCCAGCAGCCAAGGGGGCAACCAGCCCCAGCATTTT.

This sequence joins TRBV5-1 and TRBJ1-1; 9 nucleotides align to TRBD1. CDR1 and CDR2 (germline): SGHRS, YFSETQ. J was trimmed by 1 base and V by 0 bases; bases with no gene match: 4. The CDR3 is 16 residues long. CDR3 in amino acids: CASSLGRGQGNTEAFF. The DNA of the CDR3 is TGCGCCAGCAGCTTGGGCCGGGGACAGGGGAACACTGAAGCTTTCTTT.